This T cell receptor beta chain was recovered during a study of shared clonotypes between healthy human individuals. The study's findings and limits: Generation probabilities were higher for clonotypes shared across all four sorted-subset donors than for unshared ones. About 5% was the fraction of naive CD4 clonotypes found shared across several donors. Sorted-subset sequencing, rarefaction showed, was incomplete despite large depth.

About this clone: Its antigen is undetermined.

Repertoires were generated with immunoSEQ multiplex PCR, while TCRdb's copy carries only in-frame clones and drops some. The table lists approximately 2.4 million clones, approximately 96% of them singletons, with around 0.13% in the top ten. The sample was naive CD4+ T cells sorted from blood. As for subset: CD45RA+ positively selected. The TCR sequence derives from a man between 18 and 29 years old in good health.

CDR3 region: CASSIRDRAHEQFF. In DNA, the CDR3 is TGTGCCAGCAGCATCCGGGACAGGGCCCATGAGCAGTTCTTC. The gene calls are TRBV25-1 and TRBJ2-1; 9 nucleotides match TRBD1. The V gene's germline CDR1 is MGHDK and CDR2 SYGVNS. The CDR3 runs to 14 residues. Unmatched junction bases numbered 8, after V lost 6 bases and J lost 8 bases. Full variable domain (missing parts from reference TRBV25-1 and TRBJ2-1): EADIYQTPRYLVIGTGKKITLECSQTMGHDKMYWYQQDPGMELHLIHYSYGVNSTEKGDLSSESTVSRIRTEHFPLTLESARPSHTSQYLCASSIRDRAHEQFFGPGTRLTVL.